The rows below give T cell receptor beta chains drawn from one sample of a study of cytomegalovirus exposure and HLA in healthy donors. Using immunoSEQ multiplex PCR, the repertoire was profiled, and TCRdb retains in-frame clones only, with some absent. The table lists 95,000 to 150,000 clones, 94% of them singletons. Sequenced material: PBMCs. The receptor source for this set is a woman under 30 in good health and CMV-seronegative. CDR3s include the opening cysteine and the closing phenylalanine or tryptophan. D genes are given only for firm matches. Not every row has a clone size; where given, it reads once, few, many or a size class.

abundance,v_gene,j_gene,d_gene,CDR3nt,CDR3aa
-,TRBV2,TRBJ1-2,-,TGTGCCAGCAGTGCGCAGGGTATTGACTATGGCTACACCTTC,CASSAQGIDYGYTF
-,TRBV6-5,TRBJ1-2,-,TGTGCCAGCAGTTACGACGTGACAGGTGTCTATGGCTACACCTTC,CASSYDVTGVYGYTF
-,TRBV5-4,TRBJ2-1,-,TGTGCCAGCAGCGGAAGCCTAGCCACGACGTACAATGAGCAGTTCTTC,CASSGSLATTYNEQFF
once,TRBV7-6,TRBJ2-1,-,TGTGCCAGCAGCTTAAATGGCCAAACCTACAATGAGCAGTTCTTC,CASSLNGQTYNEQFF
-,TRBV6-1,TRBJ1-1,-,TGTGCCAGCAGTGAGAATCAAGCGAACACTGAAGCTTTCTTT,CASSENQANTEAFF
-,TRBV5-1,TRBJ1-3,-,TGCGCCAGCAGCTTGGCTCCGGGAGTATCCTCTGGAAACACCATATATTTT,CASSLAPGVSSGNTIYF
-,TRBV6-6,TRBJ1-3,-,TGTGCCAGCAGATTCATGGAGGGGTCTGGAAACACCATATATTTT,CASRFMEGSGNTIYF
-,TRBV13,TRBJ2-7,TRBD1,TGTGCCAGCAGCGCCGATCCCTTACCCACAGGGGGGTTCGCCTACGAGCAGTACTTC,CASSADPLPTGGFAYEQYF
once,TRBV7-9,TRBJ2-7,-,TGTGCCAGCACCGGAGCGGCGAGCTCCTACGAGCAGTACTTC,CASTGAASSYEQYF
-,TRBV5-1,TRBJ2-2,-,TGCGCCAGCAAGAGGAACACCGGGGAGCTGTTTTTT,CASKRNTGELFF
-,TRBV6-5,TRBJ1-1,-,TGTGCCAGCAGCCCGGGTCTGCTACCCACTGAAGCTTTCTTT,CASSPGLLPTEAFF
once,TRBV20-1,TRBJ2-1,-,TGCAGTGCCTCCCGAGGGGGTGAGCAGTTCTTC,CSASRGGEQFF
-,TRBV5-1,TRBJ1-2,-,TGCGCCAGCAGCTTGGCTGGGACTCAATACGGCTACACCTTC,CASSLAGTQYGYTF
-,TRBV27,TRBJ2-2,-,TGTGCCAGCACCGAATTAACAGGGTCCGGGGAGCTGTTTTTT,CASTELTGSGELFF
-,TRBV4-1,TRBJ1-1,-,TGCGCCAGCAGCCAATTCCTACTCACTAACACTGAAGCTTTCTTT,CASSQFLLTNTEAFF
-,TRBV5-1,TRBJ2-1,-,TGCGCCAGCAGCTTGACAGGACCCAACAATGAGCAGTTCTTC,CASSLTGPNNEQFF
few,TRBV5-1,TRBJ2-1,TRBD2,TGCGCCAGCAGCTTTAGCGGGAGCTCCTACAATGAGCAGTTCTTC,CASSFSGSSYNEQFF
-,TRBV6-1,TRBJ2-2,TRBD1,TGTGCCAGCAGTAAAGGACAGGGGCCCACCGGGGAGCTGTTTTTT,CASSKGQGPTGELFF
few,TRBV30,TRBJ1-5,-,TGTGCCGCGTCCTCTAATTATCAGCCCCAGCATTTT,CAASSNYQPQHF
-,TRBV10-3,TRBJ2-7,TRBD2,TGTGCCATCAGTGAAGCGCGTAGCGGGAGAGACGAGCAGTACTTC,CAISEARSGRDEQYF
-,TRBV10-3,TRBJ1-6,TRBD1,TGTGCCATCAGTGAGTCGGTACAGGGGCTTGGGAATTCACCCCTCCACTTT,CAISESVQGLGNSPLHF
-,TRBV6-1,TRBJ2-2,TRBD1,TGTGCCAGCACCACAACAGGGGACACCGGGGAGCTGTTTTTT,CASTTTGDTGELFF
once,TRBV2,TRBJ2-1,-,TGTGCCAGCAGTTGGGCAGGCCCCTACAATGAGCAGTTCTTC,CASSWAGPYNEQFF
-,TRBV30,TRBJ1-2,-,TGTGCCTGGAGACTCACCGGGACACCGGGCTACACCTTC,CAWRLTGTPGYTF
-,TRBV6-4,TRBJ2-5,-,TGTGCCAGCAGTGAAACTGCGGGCCAAGAGACCCAGTACTTC,CASSETAGQETQYF